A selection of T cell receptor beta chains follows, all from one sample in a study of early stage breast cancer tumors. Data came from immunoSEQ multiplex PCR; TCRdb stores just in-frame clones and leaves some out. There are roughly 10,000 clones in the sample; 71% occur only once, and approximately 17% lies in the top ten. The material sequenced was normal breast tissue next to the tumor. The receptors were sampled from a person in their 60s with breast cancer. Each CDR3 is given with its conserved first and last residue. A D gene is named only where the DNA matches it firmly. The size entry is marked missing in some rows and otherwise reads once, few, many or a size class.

TGTGCCAGTACCCACGGGAGGAACGTAGATAATTCACCCCTCCACTTT	CASTHGRNVDNSPLHF	NA	NA	TRBJ1-6	16	TRBV19
TGTGCCAGCTCACCGCAGGCCTCCTACAATGAGCAGTTCTTC	CASSPQASYNEQFF	NA	NA	TRBJ2-1	14	TRBV18
TGTGCCAGCAGCCTCTCCTACAATGAGCAGTTCTTC	CASSLSYNEQFF	NA	NA	TRBJ2-1	12	TRBV11-3
TGTGCCAGCAGCTTTTCAGGGGTTTTCACAGATACGCAGTATTTT	CASSFSGVFTDTQYF	NA	NA	TRBJ2-3	15	TRBV11-3
TGTGCCAGCAGTGACGGACTAGCGGGAGTAGCCCAGTACTTC	CASSDGLAGVAQYF	TRBD2	medium-sized	TRBJ2-5	14	TRBV2
TGCGCCAGCAGCTTAGCAGCCTTTGGCGGCTACGAGCAGTACTTC	CASSLAAFGGYEQYF	NA	NA	TRBJ2-7	15	TRBV5-1
TGTGCCAGCAGTTACGAGCGGGAGTACAATGAGCAGTTCTTC	CASSYEREYNEQFF	TRBD2	NA	TRBJ2-1	14	TRBV6-6
TGTGCCAGTAGTATAAGGGACATCAGGGCCCTAGCAGGAAACATTCAGTACTTC	CASSIRDIRALAGNIQYF	NA	NA	TRBJ2-4	18	TRBV19
TGTGCCAGCTCTAGCGGGAGCAATGAGCAGTTCTTC	CASSSGSNEQFF	TRBD2	NA	TRBJ2-1	12	TRBV5-4
TGTGCCAGCACCCTAACTAGCGGGAGGGCCCACGAGCAGTACTTC	CASTLTSGRAHEQYF	TRBD2	NA	TRBJ2-7	15	TRBV7-9
TGCGCCAGCAGCCAAGGGGGGGCAACTAATGAAAAACTGTTTTTT	CASSQGGATNEKLFF	NA	NA	TRBJ1-4	15	TRBV4-1
TGTGCCAGCAGTTCAACCGGGGAGGCCGGGGAGCTGTTTTTT	CASSSTGEAGELFF	NA	NA	TRBJ2-2	14	TRBV28
TGTGCCAGCTCGGAGTCGGGGTCCCCCTACAATGAGCAGTTCTTC	CASSESGSPYNEQFF	NA	NA	TRBJ2-1	15	TRBV7-6
TGTGCCAGCAGCCAAGGGACAGTTAGCAATCAGCCCCAGCATTTT	CASSQGTVSNQPQHF	NA	NA	TRBJ1-5	15	TRBV4-2
TGTGCCACCAGCACCCCCGGGACAGTCAATCAGCCCCAGCATTTT	CATSTPGTVNQPQHF	TRBD1	NA	TRBJ1-5	15	TRBV15
TGTGCCAGCAGCTTACTTAGCGGTGAATACTACGAGCAGTACTTC	CASSLLSGEYYEQYF	NA	NA	TRBJ2-7	15	TRBV7-8
TGTGCCAGTAGTATGGCCTCGGACAGGGTGGGCACTGAAGCTTTCTTT	CASSMASDRVGTEAFF	TRBD1	medium-sized	TRBJ1-1	16	TRBV19
TGTGCCAGCAGCTTAGTAGCTAGCGGGAGTTACAATGAGCAGTTCTTC	CASSLVASGSYNEQFF	TRBD2	NA	TRBJ2-1	16	TRBV7-2
TGTGCCAGCAGCGCGGGACAGGTTGGCAATGAGCAGTTCTTC	CASSAGQVGNEQFF	TRBD1	NA	TRBJ2-1	14	TRBV7-3
TGTGCCAGCAGTGACGGACAGGGGAGGGCGACTAATGAAAAACTGTTTTTT	CASSDGQGRATNEKLFF	TRBD1	few	TRBJ1-4	17	TRBV6-1
TGTGCCAGCAGCCCCTTGAGGACAGGGTTAAACTACGAGCAGTACTTC	CASSPLRTGLNYEQYF	TRBD1	NA	TRBJ2-7	16	TRBV5-8
TGTGCCAGCAGCGTAGAATCAGGGAACTATGGCTACACCTTC	CASSVESGNYGYTF	NA	NA	TRBJ1-2	14	TRBV9
TGTGCCAGCAGCTTGTTCGCAGATACGCAGTATTTT	CASSLFADTQYF	NA	NA	TRBJ2-3	12	TRBV7-9
TGTGCCATCACGGGAGGGGAGGGGAGCTCTGGAAACACCATATATTTT	CAITGGEGSSGNTIYF	NA	NA	TRBJ1-3	16	TRBV10-3
TGTGCCAGCAGTGACGGACATAGCAATCAGCCCCAGCATTTT	CASSDGHSNQPQHF	NA	NA	TRBJ1-5	14	TRBV6-5
TGCGCCAGCAGCTTCGGAACGGGAAGCTACGAGCAGTACTTC	CASSFGTGSYEQYF	NA	once	TRBJ2-7	14	TRBV5-1
TGCGCCAGCAGTGATTGGGTAGCGGGAGGGCTGGGGGAGCAGTTCTTC	CASSDWVAGGLGEQFF	TRBD2	NA	TRBJ2-1	16	TRBV10-2
TGTGCCAGCAGCGTAGGGAGAGGGATCTATGGCTACACCTTC	CASSVGRGIYGYTF	NA	NA	TRBJ1-2	14	TRBV9
TGTGCCAGCAGCCATCCCACACGAGGTCGAATCAAAAACATTCAGTACTTC	CASSHPTRGRIKNIQYF	NA	few	TRBJ2-4	17	TRBV7-9
TGCGCCAGCAGCACGACAGGGACCTACGAGCAGTACTTC	CASSTTGTYEQYF	TRBD1	medium-sized	TRBJ2-7	13	TRBV5-1
TGTGCCAGCAGCCCCCGGGGTCGAGGGCGGACTGAAGCTTTCTTT	CASSPRGRGRTEAFF	NA	once	TRBJ1-1	15	TRBV9
TGTGCCAGCAGCAGCGGGACAGGGAAAGACAATGAGCAGTTCTTC	CASSSGTGKDNEQFF	TRBD1	NA	TRBJ2-1	15	TRBV7-3
TGTGCCAGCAGCAGGGGACAGGGGCCCGGGAGAGAGCAGTACTTC	CASSRGQGPGREQYF	TRBD1	NA	TRBJ2-7	15	TRBV5-8
TGTGCCAGCAGCCTCGTGCGCGGGGAACTGTTTTTT	CASSLVRGELFF	NA	few	TRBJ1-4	12	TRBV5-6
NA	CASSRVAGGNSTDTQYF	NA	NA	TRBJ2-3	17	TRBV21-1
TGTGCCAGCAGCGAGAGTGTCCTCAGCACAGATACGCAGTATTTT	CASSESVLSTDTQYF	NA	NA	TRBJ2-3	15	TRBV9
TGCGCCAGCAGTCAATCCCCCAAACATCCCGGGGGACCCGCGAAAAAGAGCGAGCAGTACTTC	CASSQSPKHPGGPAKKSEQYF	NA	NA	TRBJ2-7	21	TRBV23-1
TGCGCCAGCAGCCCAGAGAGTAGCGGTACCTACAATGAGCAGTTCTTC	CASSPESSGTYNEQFF	NA	NA	TRBJ2-1	16	TRBV4-1
TGTGCCAGCAGCTCCCCCGGACTAGGCAGTGATACGCAGTATTTT	CASSSPGLGSDTQYF	TRBD2	NA	TRBJ2-3	15	TRBV7-9
TGTGCCAGCACCTCCCCTCCAGGGGGAGGGAACACTGAAGCTTTCTTT	CASTSPPGGGNTEAFF	TRBD1	NA	TRBJ1-1	16	TRBV27
TGTGCCAGTAGTATAGCCATCCGATCAGCGGGGGTGACCGGGGAGCTGTTTTTT	CASSIAIRSAGVTGELFF	TRBD2	NA	TRBJ2-2	18	TRBV19
TGTGCCAGCTCACCACAAACGGTGAACACTGAAGCTTTCTTT	CASSPQTVNTEAFF	NA	few	TRBJ1-1	14	TRBV18
TGTGCCAGCAGCTCTGGACTAGCGGGCGTCACCGGATACAATGAGCAGTTCTTC	CASSSGLAGVTGYNEQFF	TRBD2	NA	TRBJ2-1	18	TRBV5-4
TGTGCCAGCAGCTCTCAGGGGACTAGCAATCAGCCCCAGCATTTT	CASSSQGTSNQPQHF	NA	NA	TRBJ1-5	15	TRBV5-6
TGTGCCACCAGCAGAGCGGGGTTCCAAGAGACCCAGTACTTC	CATSRAGFQETQYF	NA	NA	TRBJ2-5	14	TRBV15